One and the same sample provided the 20 T cell receptor beta chains below, sequenced in a study of cytomegalovirus exposure and HLA in healthy donors. A multiplex PCR was run with 60 Vbeta primers and 13 Jbeta primers. TCRdb keeps only in-frame clones here, not all; method: immunoSEQ multiplex PCR. The repertoire includes fewer than 150,000 clones, roughly 76% of them detected once, and almost 4% sits in the top ten. Sequenced input: PBMCs. Source of these receptors: a man aged 18 to 35 in good health and CMV-seronegative.

This clone has just one count. The chain links TRBV5-6 to TRBJ1-1, with 8 nucleotides matching TRBD1. CDR1 is SGHDT and CDR2 is YYEEEE in the germline V gene. The CDR3 extends over 14 amino acids. With 6 bases clipped from V and 4 bases from J, the junction kept 8 bases outside the gene matches. This CDR3 reads CASTRTGTSTEAFF. The CDR3 DNA follows: TGTGCCAGCACGAGGACAGGGACGAGCACTGAAGCTTTCTTT. The complete variable domain, with remaining parts taken from reference TRBV5-6 and TRBJ1-1, reads DAGVTQSPTHLIKTRGQQVTLRCSPKSGHDTVSWYQQALGQGPQFIFQYYEEEERQRGNFPDRFSGHQFPNYSSELNVNALLLGDSALYLCASTRTGTSTEAFFGQGTRLTVV.

V gene TRBV12-5 combines with J gene TRBJ2-7; D is uncertain. This CDR3 has 10 amino acids. Trimming pared 4 bases from V and 4 bases from J, leaving 2 bases between. The germline gives CDR1 LGHNT, CDR2 FRNRAP. CDR3 nucleotide sequence: TGTGCTAGTGGTTCTTACGAGCAGTACTTC. Amino acid sequence: CASGSYEQYF.

This chain links TRBV6-6 with TRBJ1-5, with 8 bases fitting TRBD1. Per germline, CDR1 MNHNY and CDR2 SVGAGI (reference sequence). The V segment lost 6 bases and the J segment 3 bases; nucleotides outside the gene matches: 10. The CDR3 extends over 16 amino acids. CDR3 DNA: TGTGCCAGCAGCCGTGACAGGGGCGAACCCAATCAGCCCCAGCATTTT. Encoded protein: CASSRDRGEPNQPQHF.

The chain has TRBV19 and TRBJ1-5, with D possibly matching TRBD1 (5 bases). The length of the CDR3 is 16 residues. V dropped 0 bases and J dropped 5 bases, with 14 bases sitting between them. Per the germline V gene, CDR1 is LNHDA and CDR2 is SQIVND (reference sequence). Written as DNA, the CDR3 is TGTGCCAGTAGTATAGATTCGGGGGAGATTTATCAGCCCCAGCATTTT. Amino acids: CASSIDSGEIYQPQHF.

This sequence joins TRBV7-2 and TRBJ1-1; no reliable D call. Looked up from germline, CDR1 is SGHTA and CDR2 is FQGNSA. The CDR3 has 15 amino acids. V was cut by 1 base and J by 0 bases, with 9 bases left in between. This CDR3 reads CASSLGAAMNTEAFF. CDR3 sequence (DNA): TGTGCCAGCAGCTTAGGGGCAGCCATGAACACTGAAGCTTTCTTT.

J is TRBJ2-1 and V is TRBV5-1, with 10 bases aligning to TRBD2. Germline CDR1 is SGHRS and CDR2 is YFSETQ. Germline trimming cut 0 bases from V and 4 bases from J; bases unmatched to any gene: 4. This CDR3 spans 16 amino acids. For the CDR3, the DNA is TGCGCCAGCAGCTTGGATGTGACTAGCGGGTACAATGAGCAGTTCTTC. This gives the protein CASSLDVTSGYNEQFF.

CDR3 sequence: CASSQDRLAKETQYF. Here the CDR3 DNA reads TGTGCCAGCAGCCAAGATAGGCTAGCCAAAGAGACCCAGTACTTC. The chain combines TRBV14 with TRBJ2-5, with a possible D match to TRBD2 (5 bases). The CDR3 extends over 15 amino acids. Germline V gives CDR1 SGHDN, CDR2 FVKESK. V was clipped by 0 bases and J by 3 bases, with 11 bases between them.

The chain has TRBV6-4 and TRBJ2-3; D call uncertain. V gave up 0 bases and J gave up 5 bases, with 12 bases separating them. CDR3 length: 15 residues. CDR1 is MRHNA and CDR2 is SNTAGT in the germline V gene. The CDR3 here is CASSDSWAPLDTQYF. CDR3 sequence (DNA): TGTGCCAGCAGTGACTCGTGGGCCCCACTAGATACGCAGTATTTT.

The chain joins TRBV11-2 to TRBJ2-7, with TRBD1 matching 10 bases. CDR1 SGHAT and CDR2 FQNNGV come from the germline V gene. The trim removed 1 base at V and 7 bases at J, leaving 7 bases unmatched. CDR3 length equals 15 residues. CDR3 sequence reads: CASSLAGQGMREQYF. CDR3 sequence (DNA): TGTGCCAGCAGCTTAGCGGGACAGGGGATGAGAGAGCAGTACTTC.

This rearrangement joins TRBV12-5 to TRBJ1-1; D is ambiguous. CDR1 is LGHNT, CDR2 FRNRAP, per germline. V gave up 4 bases and J gave up 4 bases, with 13 bases separating them. The CDR3 length is 14 residues. The CDR3 DNA reads as TGTGCTAGTGGTTGGGCCCTGCACAGCACTGAAGCTTTCTTT. Translated: CASGWALHSTEAFF.

V gene TRBV6-1 combines with J gene TRBJ1-1; 7 bases agree with TRBD1. This CDR3 comprises 16 residues. Per the germline V gene, CDR1 is MNHNS and CDR2 is SASEGT. Losses at the gene ends were 4 bases for V and 4 bases for J; bases not matched to a gene: 12. The CDR3: CASSAQQGWGGTEAFF. The CDR3 coding sequence is TGTGCCAGCAGTGCGCAACAGGGGTGGGGAGGCACTGAAGCTTTCTTT.

This rearrangement joins TRBV7-8 to TRBJ1-1; D is unresolved. Deletions cut 5 bases from V and 0 bases from J, with 16 bases between. The CDR3 runs to 16 residues. Germline CDR1 is SGHVS and CDR2 is FQNEAQ. For the CDR3, the DNA is TGTGCCAGCAGCGTCGAAGGAGTAACCATGAACACTGAAGCTTTCTTT. As protein: CASSVEGVTMNTEAFF.

The CDR3 is CASSFNLGTSGTGELFF. The CDR3 nucleotides are TGTGCCAGCAGCTTTAATCTGGGAACTAGTGGCACCGGGGAGCTGTTTTTT. J is TRBJ2-2 and V is TRBV13, with D perhaps matching TRBD2 (5 bases). Trimming took 3 bases from V and 4 from J, leaving 18 bases between them. CDR3 length: 17 residues. Germline CDR1 and CDR2: PRHDT and FYEKMQ (reference sequence).

This clone was observed a handful of times. The chain employs TRBV5-1 and TRBJ2-7; D may be TRBD1 (6 bases). Trimming left V 5 bases short and J 0 bases short, with 12 bases between. The CDR3 consists of 14 residues. Germline-derived CDR1 and CDR2 are SGHRS and YFSETQ. The CDR3 nucleotides read TGCGCCAGCAGGGATGAGGGGGTCTCCTACGAGCAGTACTTC. Translation gives CASRDEGVSYEQYF.

This clone appeared once. The chain couples TRBV5-1 to TRBJ2-7; 10 bases fit TRBD1. Germline V gene data show CDR1 as SGHRS and CDR2 as YFSETQ. This CDR3 comprises 15 residues. V lost 0 bases and J lost 6; bases outside the gene matches: 6. As DNA, the CDR3 is TGCGCCAGCAGCTTGGACCCGGGACAGGGGTCCGAGCAGTACTTC. As protein: CASSLDPGQGSEQYF. The full variable domain, with the rest looked up from reference TRBV5-1 and TRBJ2-7, is KAGVTQTPRYLIKTRGQQVTLSCSPISGHRSVSWYQQTPGQGLQFLFEYFSETQRNKGNFPGRFSGRQFSNSRSEMNVSTLELGDSALYLCASSLDPGQGSEQYFGPGTRLTVT.

This chain connects TRBV19 to TRBJ1-4, with a possible D match to TRBD1 (6 bases). Germline values: CDR1 LNHDA, CDR2 SQIVND (reference sequence). This CDR3 is 17 amino acids long. V shed 3 bases and J shed 3 bases, with 17 bases lying between them. The CDR3 DNA sequence: TGTGCCAGTAGTATTTTCCCCCGGGACACGGCTAATGAAAAACTGTTTTTT. As protein: CASSIFPRDTANEKLFF.

This clone was observed once. The genes are TRBV9 and TRBJ1-1, with a weak D call TRBD1 (6 bases). V was pared by 0 bases and J by 1 base, with 7 bases between. CDR1 is SGDLS, CDR2 YYNGEE, per germline. The CDR3 has 14 amino acids. CDR3 sequence: CASSVEGENTEAFF. The CDR3 DNA reads TGTGCCAGCAGCGTAGAGGGGGAGAACACTGAAGCTTTCTTT.

J is TRBJ2-1 and V is TRBV29-1, with TRBD1 matching 7 bases. J gave up 3 bases and V 4 bases, and 6 bases lay outside the gene matches. Germline CDR1 is SQVTM and CDR2 is ANQGSEA. The CDR3 is 14 residues long. CDR3 nucleotides: TGCAGCGTTGTAGGGGGCCTCTTCTACAATGAGCAGTTCTTC. Amino acids: CSVVGGLFYNEQFF.

This clone was recorded a few times. V gene TRBV4-2 combines with J gene TRBJ2-7; no definite D call. The CDR3 length is 15 residues. Germline V lookup: CDR1 LGHNA, CDR2 YNFKEQ. V was pared by 2 bases and J by 0 bases, with 11 bases between. CDR3 loop: CASSQSLAVSYEQYF. The CDR3, as DNA: TGTGCCAGCAGCCAATCCTTGGCGGTCTCCTACGAGCAGTACTTC.

The chain joins TRBV6-6 to TRBJ1-1; TRBD1 matches at 8 bases. The germline CDR1 and CDR2 sequences are MNHNY and SVGAGI (reference sequence). The CDR3 loop spans 14 amino acids. After removal of 5 bases from V and 5 bases from J, the junction contained 7 bases not matched to a gene. The CDR3 coding sequence is TGTGCCAGCAGTCGGCAGGGGGCGCGAACTGAAGCTTTCTTT. Translated: CASSRQGARTEAFF.